The sequence of this T cell receptor (beta chain) was determined in a study of T cells in Graves' hyperthyroidism and ophthalmopathy. Template material for amplifying TCR beta CDR3 regions consisted of RNA transcripts. Carried out on the TCR CDR3, a first-round RT-PCR used the HTBI primer set. TCRdb called the multiplex PCR reads again in MiXCR, with one record for every CDR3 protein. The sample consists of around 200,000 distinct CDR3 sequences, approximately 15% of them appearing once. The table lists this clonotype with many counts. V trimming: 6 bases; J trimming: 5 bases; junction bases outside the gene matches: 8. Germline V gene sequence: CDR1 SEHNR, CDR2 FQNEAQ (reference sequence). The CDR3 loop spans 16 amino acids.

The sample was blood. The TCR comes from a woman between 45 and 60 years old with Graves' hyperthyroidism. V and J are TRBV7-9 and TRBJ1-4, with 11 bases matching TRBD1. The CDR3 nucleotides read TGTGCCAGCAGAACATCCGGACAGGGGGCCAATGAAAAACTGTTTTTT. It is translated as CASRTSGQGANEKLFF.